The present TCR beta chain was sequenced within a study of a mutant IDH1 vaccine in newly diagnosed glioma. Study-wide background: Most patients had received both radiotherapy and temozolomide, the prior options being radiotherapy, temozolomide, or both.

Regarding time point: week 11, during vaccination. Every vaccine dose comprised 300 ug of mutant IDH1 20-mer peptide plus topical imiquimod. The assay was immunoSEQ multiplex PCR, and TCRdb's table has in-frame clones only and misses some. This repertoire shows about 120,000 clones, roughly 88% found once; its top ten account for 0.6% to 0.7%. Concerning this clone itself: Its specificity is unknown.

The CDR3 is made up of 15 amino acids. The germline gives CDR1 MDHEN, CDR2 SYDVKM. V lost 6 bases and J lost 0, with 9 bases in between. The chain has TRBV28 and TRBJ1-6; a possible D gene is TRBD1 (6 bases). This sequence originates from a woman in her forties or fifties with glioma. The sequenced sample was PBMCs, obtained from a glioma patient whose treatment included an IDH1 peptide vaccine. As DNA, the CDR3 is TGTGCCAGCAGCTCAGGGGCCTCCTATAATTCACCCCTCCACTTT. Translating it yields CASSSGASYNSPLHF.